This T cell receptor (beta chain) was sequenced during a study of T cells in women clearing cervical HPV infection. Background on the study: HLA type could not be excluded as a confounder.

The data were produced by immunoSEQ multiplex PCR, yet TCRdb's version contains in-frame clones alone and is incomplete. The sample totals about 22,000 clones. Remarks on this clone: Read data end 3 residues before the CDR3 end; the end is taken from the germline J gene.

CDR1 and CDR2 (germline): KGHSH, LQKENI. Between the trimmed V and J ends, which lost 3 bases and 4 bases, there was a span of 15 bases. This CDR3 is built from 15 residues. The V and J genes are TRBV18 and TRBJ1-1; the D gene is possibly TRBD1 (6 bases). This sequence was found in a woman aged 18-69 years with a cervical HPV16 infection that either progressed to CIN3+ or cleared (not recorded which). Sequencing input: blood buffy coat. CDR3 region: CASSPQGGGPTEAFF. The part of the CDR3 DNA that was read is TGTGCCAGCTCACCCCAAGGGGGGGGTCCCACTGAA.